The clone carrying this TCR beta chain was counted once. The trim removed 4 bases at V and 0 bases at J, leaving 4 bases unmatched. The CDR3 is 16 amino acids. The germline CDR1 and CDR2 sequences are SGHVS and FNYEAQ. Mixed chimerism was transient after nonmyeloablative marrow transplants from related graft donors. TCRdb keeps only in-frame clones here, not all; method: immunoSEQ multiplex PCR. The repertoire includes around 50,000 clones, about nine tenths of them detected once, and roughly 15% sits in the top ten. The sample belongs to a study of Tregs in tolerant kidney transplant recipients. The chain employs TRBV7-6 and TRBJ1-3; 9 bases align to TRBD1. The sequence was obtained from a human patient who received a combined kidney and bone marrow transplant. Some T cells may be transferred from the graft donor. The input for sequencing was CD8+ T cells from blood (PBMCs), taken 24 months after the transplant. DNA for the CDR3: TGTGCCAGCAGCTCAAAGACAGGGGGCTCTGGAAACACCATATATTTT. It encodes CASSSKTGGSGNTIYF.